The rows below give T cell receptor beta chains drawn from one sample of a study of T cells in Graves' hyperthyroidism and ophthalmopathy. TCRdb recomputed calls from the multiplex PCR reads with MiXCR, one row per CDR3 protein. The table includes some 560,000 distinct CDR3 sequences, approximately 14% detected once. What was sequenced was blood. These receptor sequences come from a woman between 35 and 50 years old with Graves' hyperthyroidism. The CDR3 runs from the conserved cysteine through the conserved F or W. D genes are given only for firm matches. Clone sizes are given selectively: once, few, many, or a class where the clone is expanded.

clone_size	j_call	v_call	d_call	cdr3_nt	cdr3_aa
NA	TRBJ2-1	TRBV6-1	TRBD2	TGTGCCAGCAGTGTAGCGGGTTACAACTACAATGAGCAGTTCTTC	CASSVAGYNYNEQFF
many	TRBJ1-1	TRBV28	TRBD1	TGTGCCAGCAGTTTATTCGGCAGGGGGCTTACTGAAGCTTTCTTT	CASSLFGRGLTEAFF
NA	TRBJ1-3	TRBV28	NA	TGTGCCAGCAGTCTCGGCGGCAGTGGGACCTCTGGAAACACCATATATTTT	CASSLGGSGTSGNTIYF
many	TRBJ2-5	TRBV6-1	TRBD1	TGTGCCAGCAGTGAAGGGGGGACAGTTCAGACCCAGTACTTC	CASSEGGTVQTQYF
many	TRBJ1-3	TRBV2	NA	TGTGCCAGCAGCCCCGACAGGCCCTCTGGAAACACCATATATTTT	CASSPDRPSGNTIYF
many	TRBJ2-7	TRBV11-2	NA	TGTGCCAGCAGCTTCGGACAGTTCGAGCAGTACTTC	CASSFGQFEQYF
once	TRBJ2-3	TRBV20-1	TRBD2	TGCAGTGCTAGGGGACTAGCGGGTGCCGATACGCAGTATTTT	CSARGLAGADTQYF
few	TRBJ2-2	TRBV20-1	NA	TGCAGTGCTCCGGGACTGGCGAACACCGGGGAGCTGTTTTTT	CSAPGLANTGELFF
few	TRBJ1-1	TRBV10-3	NA	TGTGCCATCATGACAGACTTATCCGCTGAAGCTTTCTTT	CAIMTDLSAEAFF
many	TRBJ1-2	TRBV28	TRBD1	TGTGCCACCTGGACAGGGGAGAACTATGGCTACACCTTC	CATWTGENYGYTF
few	TRBJ1-6	TRBV25-1	NA	TGTGCCAGCAGTGTCCGGGAACACAATTCACCCCTCCACTTT	CASSVREHNSPLHF
NA	TRBJ2-7	TRBV18	NA	TGTGCCAGCTCACCGGGCGGCAGGTCCTACGAGCAGTACTTC	CASSPGGRSYEQYF
NA	TRBJ1-1	TRBV29-1	TRBD1	TGCAGCGTTGAGGAGGGGGCGCAGACTGAAGCTTTCTTT	CSVEEGAQTEAFF
many	TRBJ2-5	TRBV11-3	NA	TGTGCCAGCAGCTCCAGCTTGGAGGGACTCCAAGAGACCCAGTACTTC	CASSSSLEGLQETQYF
many	TRBJ1-5	TRBV6-1	NA	TGTGCCAGCACCCCCAGCAATAGCAATCAGCCCCAGCATTTT	CASTPSNSNQPQHF
many	TRBJ1-2	TRBV20-1	NA	TGCAGTGCCCCGTGGACAACTAACTATGGCTACACCTTC	CSAPWTTNYGYTF
NA	TRBJ2-7	TRBV4-2	NA	TGTGCCAGCAGCCAAGGTGTAACTGCGCGGGAGCAGTACTTC	CASSQGVTAREQYF
few	TRBJ2-7	TRBV28	TRBD1	TGTGCCAGCAGTTTATGCAAGGGGACAGGGGTTTGCGAGCAGTACTTC	CASSLCKGTGVCEQYF
NA	TRBJ2-2	TRBV30	NA	TGTGTCGGAGGCGGGCGAACGAACACCGGGGAGCTGTTTTTT	CVGGGRTNTGELFF
many	TRBJ2-7	TRBV12-3/TRBV12-4	NA	TGTGCCAGCAGTTTAGGGGGAATTAGCTACGAGCAGTACTTC	CASSLGGISYEQYF
many	TRBJ1-5	TRBV3-1	TRBD1	TGTGCCAGCAGCCAAGAGGGACAGGGCGCCAATCAGCCCCAGCATTTT	CASSQEGQGANQPQHF
many	TRBJ2-1	TRBV11-2	NA	TGTGCCAGCAGCTTGAGTGACTTCTACAATGAGCAGTTCTTC	CASSLSDFYNEQFF
many	TRBJ2-7	TRBV20-1	TRBD2	TGCAGTGCTGGACTAGCGGGAGGGGACGAGCAGTACTTC	CSAGLAGGDEQYF
few	TRBJ2-7	TRBV15	TRBD1	TGTGCCACCAGCTATGGACAGGACCTCTACGAGCAGCACTTC	CATSYGQDLYEQHF
many	TRBJ1-1	TRBV30	NA	TGTGCCTGGGGACAGCTGAACACTGAAGCTTTCTTT	CAWGQLNTEAFF
few	TRBJ2-3	TRBV5-1	NA	TGCGCCAGCCGGGACGCGGGAAGCACAGATACGCAGTATTTT	CASRDAGSTDTQYF
many	TRBJ2-3	TRBV12-3/TRBV12-4	NA	TGTGCCAGCAGCCGCGGGACTTACACAGATACGCAGTATTTT	CASSRGTYTDTQYF
NA	TRBJ2-5	TRBV4-1	TRBD1	TGCGCCAGCAGCCCCCGGGACAGGGAACAAGAGACCCAGTACTTC	CASSPRDREQETQYF
few	TRBJ2-1	TRBV20-1	TRBD2	TGCAGTGCTAGAGATTTTCTAGCGGGCCGTAATGAGCAGTTCTTC	CSARDFLAGRNEQFF
many	TRBJ1-5	TRBV30	NA	TGTGCCTGGAGTGTAGGTGTAAATCAGCCCCAGCATTTT	CAWSVGVNQPQHF
many	TRBJ2-1	TRBV5-1	NA	TGCGCCAGCAGCTTGGCCGGGTTAGCTCAGGATGAGCAGTTCTTC	CASSLAGLAQDEQFF
NA	TRBJ1-5	TRBV24-1	TRBD1	TGTGCCACCAGTGATAGGACAGGGACGTTCCAGCCCCAGCATTTT	CATSDRTGTFQPQHF
many	TRBJ2-2	TRBV12-3/TRBV12-4	NA	TGTGCCAGCAGGACTCTCGCCGGGGAGCTGTTTTTT	CASRTLAGELFF
few	TRBJ2-2	TRBV5-1	NA	TGCGCCAGCAGCTTGGGCGGGGTCAACACCGGGGAGCTGTTTTTT	CASSLGGVNTGELFF
NA	TRBJ1-3	TRBV7-9	NA	TGTGCCGTTCCAGGGCGCTCTGGAAACACCATATATTTT	CAVPGRSGNTIYF
NA	TRBJ1-5	TRBV2	NA	TGTGCCAGCAATTCTGCTGGGCCCCAGCATTTT	CASNSAGPQHF
NA	TRBJ2-7	TRBV4-1	NA	TGCGCCAGCAGCCGGGGGGGCAACTCCTACGAGCAGTACTTC	CASSRGGNSYEQYF
many	TRBJ1-5	TRBV28	NA	TGTGCCAGCAGCCGAACTAGGACGGGCGGGGAGGAGCCCCAGCATTTT	CASSRTRTGGEEPQHF